The source of this TCR beta chain is a study of cytomegalovirus exposure and HLA in healthy donors. PCR involved 60 Vbeta and 13 Jbeta primers. Some clones are missing from TCRdb's copy, which holds only in-frame ones; the method was immunoSEQ multiplex PCR. The profile shows approximately 110,000 clones, over 75% of them singletons. Germline V gene lookup returns CDR1 SGHNT and CDR2 YENEEA. Trimming removed 1 base from V and 1 base from J; junction bases left unmatched: 8. CDR3 length equals 17 residues. The genes are TRBV11-3 and TRBJ2-3, with TRBD2 identical over 7 bases. This sequence originates from a human donor in good health. The source material was PBMCs. CDR3 coding DNA: TGTGCCAGCAGCTTAGGGGAGGGCGGGAGAGGCACAGATACGCAGTATTTT. Translation: CASSLGEGGRGTDTQYF.